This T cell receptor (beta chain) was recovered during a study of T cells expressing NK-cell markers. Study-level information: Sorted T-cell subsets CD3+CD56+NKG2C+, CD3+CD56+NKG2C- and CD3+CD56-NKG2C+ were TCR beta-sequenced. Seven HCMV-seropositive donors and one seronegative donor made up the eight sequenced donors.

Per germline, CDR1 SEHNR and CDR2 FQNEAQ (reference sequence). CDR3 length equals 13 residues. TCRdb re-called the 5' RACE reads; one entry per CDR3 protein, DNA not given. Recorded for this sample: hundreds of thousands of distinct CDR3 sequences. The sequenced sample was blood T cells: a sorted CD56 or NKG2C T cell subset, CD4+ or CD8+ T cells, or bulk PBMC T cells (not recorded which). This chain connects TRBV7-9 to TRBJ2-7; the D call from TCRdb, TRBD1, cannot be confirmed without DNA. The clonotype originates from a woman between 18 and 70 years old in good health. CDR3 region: CASSGTGSYEQYF.